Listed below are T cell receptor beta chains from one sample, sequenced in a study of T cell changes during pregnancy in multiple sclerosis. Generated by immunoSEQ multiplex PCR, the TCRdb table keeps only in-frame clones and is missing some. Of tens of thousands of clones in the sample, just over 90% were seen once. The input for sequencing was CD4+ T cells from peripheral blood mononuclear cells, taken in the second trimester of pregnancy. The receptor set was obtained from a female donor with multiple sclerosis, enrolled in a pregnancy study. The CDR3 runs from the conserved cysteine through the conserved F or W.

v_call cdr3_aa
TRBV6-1 CASSWDRGTEAFF
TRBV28 CASSLYALALSYEQYF
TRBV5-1 CASSPRHDNSPLHF
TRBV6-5 CASSQQGSLYEQYF
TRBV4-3 CASSQDGTVYTGELFF
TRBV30 CAWSTTRQGASEAFF
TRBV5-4 CASSPKLRAGVYEQYF
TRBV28 CASRISQAPMLGYTF
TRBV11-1 CASRGPRDRGLTGNSPLHF
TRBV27 CASSLLPSGSGDTQYF
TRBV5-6 CASSINRVNTEAFF
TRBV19 CASSPVRQGSSYEQYF
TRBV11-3 CASSPPGNTEAFF
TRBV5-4 CASSLVIGDKETQYF
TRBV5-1 CASSWSFGGEQFF
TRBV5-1 CASNEQGYGYTF
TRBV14 CASSSRVRGAEAFF
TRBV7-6 CASSLVGYNLDTQYF
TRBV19 CASTMTGVDEKLFF
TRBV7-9 CASSSQGVNQPQHF
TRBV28 CASSFVRFDQPQHF
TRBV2 CASRQGSGANVLTF
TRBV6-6 CASHASGTIYF
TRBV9 CASSPWIAGGELFF
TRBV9 CASSPYHPGGDTIYF
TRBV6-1 CASSEEIAGDYGYTF
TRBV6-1 CASSEEILYEQYF
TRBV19 CASTQRGGSSYEQYF
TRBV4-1 CASSQVRDTEAFF
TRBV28 CASSLFSGVSYEQYF
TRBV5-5 CASSLDGWNTEAFF
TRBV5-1 CASSPRGRDNTEAFF
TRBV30 CAWSGQINQPQHF
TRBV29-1 CSVGQAYEQYF
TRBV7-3 CASSLNDRAGTEAFF
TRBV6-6 CASSYEGQGRGGYTF